These T cell receptor beta chains were read from a single sample in a study of vaccination effects on CD4 cells after COVID-19. Their recognized antigens are unknown. The protocol was immunoSEQ multiplex PCR, while the TCRdb copy is restricted to in-frame clones and leaves out a portion. Of about 41,000 clones in the sample, over 60% were seen once. Material: CD4+ T cells from PBMCs cultured with HCoV-NL63 spike peptides, obtained before COVID-19 vaccination. The receptors come from a human donor who received a COVID-19 vaccine. CDR3s include the opening cysteine and the closing phenylalanine or tryptophan. The D gene is left open where the match is weak. Size is omitted from some rows. Given values are once, few, many or a class for expanded clones.

d_gene	v_gene	abundance	j_gene	CDR3aa	CDR3nt
TRBD2	TRBV7-3	NA	TRBJ2-1	CASSGSLRGGSYNEQFF	TGTGCCAGCAGCGGATCACTTCGGGGGGGCTCCTACAATGAGCAGTTCTTC
NA	TRBV29-1	NA	TRBJ2-3	CSVETTASTDTQYF	TGCAGCGTTGAAACGACAGCGAGCACAGATACGCAGTATTTT
NA	TRBV6-4	NA	TRBJ1-1	CASSDLPGLRAFF	TGTGCCAGCAGTGACCTGCCGGGGTTGAGGGCTTTCTTT
NA	TRBV10-3	NA	TRBJ2-2	CAISESLNTGELFF	TGTGCCATCAGTGAGTCCTTGAACACCGGGGAGCTGTTTTTT
NA	TRBV5-1	few	TRBJ2-2	CASSRGYMEGTGELFF	TGCGCCAGCTCGAGGGGGTACATGGAAGGGACCGGGGAGCTGTTTTTT
NA	TRBV11-2	NA	TRBJ2-6	CASSPHISGANVLTF	TGTGCCAGCAGCCCCCATATCTCTGGGGCCAACGTCCTGACTTTC
NA	TRBV5-1	few	TRBJ2-1	CASSWGASYNEQFF	TGCGCCAGCAGCTGGGGGGCCTCGTACAATGAGCAGTTCTTC
NA	TRBV5-7	NA	TRBJ1-1	CASSLRENTEAFF	TGTGCCAGCAGCTTAAGGGAAAACACTGAAGCTTTCTTT
NA	TRBV4-3	NA	TRBJ2-2	CASSPRGLGGELFF	TGCGCCAGCAGCCCCAGGGGCCTTGGCGGGGAGCTGTTTTTT
NA	TRBV19	NA	TRBJ2-3	CASSTSLVLDTQYF	TGTGCCAGTAGTACTTCCCTTGTCCTAGATACGCAGTATTTT
TRBD1	TRBV6-5	NA	TRBJ2-4	CASSYDRVRDIQYF	TGTGCCAGCAGCTACGACAGGGTTAGGGACATTCAGTACTTC
NA	TRBV6-5	NA	TRBJ1-2	CASSYVRGNYGYTF	TGTGCCAGCAGTTACGTTCGGGGAAACTATGGCTACACCTTC
NA	TRBV6-5	few	TRBJ1-6	CASRPRAGRASPLHF	TGTGCCAGCAGGCCACGCGCGGGACGTGCGTCACCCCTCCACTTT
NA	TRBV12-5	NA	TRBJ2-4	CASGSILDRRAKNIQYF	TGTGCTAGTGGTTCGATTTTGGACAGACGAGCCAAAAACATTCAGTACTTC
TRBD1	TRBV7-2	once	TRBJ1-3	CASSLGTNRGGSGNTIYF	TGTGCCAGCAGCTTAGGCACGAACAGGGGGGGCTCTGGAAACACCATATATTTT
NA	TRBV27	NA	TRBJ1-3	CASSRATGNTIYF	TGTGCCAGCAGTAGGGCCACTGGAAACACCATATATTTT
NA	TRBV5-4	NA	TRBJ2-6	CASSLVGAGANVLTF	TGTGCCAGCAGCTTGGTTGGTGCTGGGGCCAACGTCCTGACTTTC
NA	TRBV5-1	few	TRBJ2-5	CASSLGGFQETQYF	TGCGCCAGCAGCTTGGGCGGGTTCCAAGAGACCCAGTACTTC
NA	TRBV6-2/TRBV6-3	NA	TRBJ1-5	CASSGVGDQPQHF	TGTGCCAGCAGCGGGGTCGGAGATCAGCCCCAGCATTTT
TRBD1	TRBV10-2	NA	TRBJ1-5	CASSGQDRGSNQPQHF	TGCGCCAGCAGTGGCCAGGACAGGGGAAGCAATCAGCCCCAGCATTTT
TRBD1	TRBV29-1	once	TRBJ2-1	CSVDRTGNNEQFF	TGCAGCGTTGATCGGACAGGGAACAATGAGCAGTTCTTC
NA	TRBV5-1	few	TRBJ1-2	CASSLGGSNYGYTF	TGCGCCAGCAGCTTGGGCGGCTCTAACTATGGCTACACCTTC
NA	TRBV12-5	NA	TRBJ1-5	CASGLVGGREYSNQPQHF	TGTGCTAGTGGTTTGGTAGGGGGGCGAGAGTATAGCAATCAGCCCCAGCATTTT
NA	TRBV6-5	NA	TRBJ1-4	CASSSPGGLNEKLFF	TGTGCCAGCAGTTCCCCCGGCGGGCTTAATGAAAAACTGTTTTTT
NA	TRBV24-1	NA	TRBJ1-2	CATSDPSDNYGYTF	TGTGCCACCAGTGACCCTTCGGACAACTATGGCTACACCTTC
TRBD1	TRBV5-4	few	TRBJ1-2	CASSRDRDDGYTF	TGTGCCAGCAGCCGTGACAGGGATGATGGCTACACCTTC
TRBD2	TRBV10-1	NA	TRBJ2-2	CASSELGRGNTGELFF	TGCGCCAGCAGTGAGCTTGGGAGGGGGAACACCGGGGAGCTGTTTTTT
TRBD1	TRBV24-1	once	TRBJ1-2	CATNPRQGGGYTF	TGTGCCACCAACCCCCGACAGGGTGGTGGCTACACCTTC
NA	TRBV11-2	NA	TRBJ2-1	CASSLDARTQNEQFF	TGTGCCAGCAGCTTAGATGCTCGGACACAAAATGAGCAGTTCTTC
NA	TRBV6-1	NA	TRBJ1-3	CASSEPGFGNTIYF	TGTGCCAGCAGTGAACCGGGATTTGGAAACACCATATATTTT
TRBD1	TRBV5-1	NA	TRBJ2-3	CASSFTGGRDTQYF	TGCGCCAGCAGCTTTACAGGGGGCAGAGATACGCAGTATTTT
NA	TRBV29-1	NA	TRBJ1-6	CSVGDFEYSPLHF	TGCAGCGTTGGTGATTTCGAGTACTCACCCCTCCACTTT
NA	TRBV12-5	NA	TRBJ2-5	CASGLVGDGSLSGGETQYF	TGTGCTAGTGGTTTGGTAGGGGACGGAAGCCTCTCAGGAGGGGAGACCCAGTACTTC
TRBD2	TRBV7-9	NA	TRBJ2-1	CASRSAGEYNEQFF	TGTGCCAGCAGATCAGCGGGGGAGTACAATGAGCAGTTCTTC
NA	TRBV19	NA	TRBJ1-6	CASTPRTPDNSPLHF	TGTGCCAGTACGCCTCGGACACCGGATAATTCACCCCTCCACTTT
TRBD1	TRBV27	NA	TRBJ1-1	CASSSPDRVNTEAFF	TGTGCCAGCAGTTCCCCCGACAGGGTGAACACTGAAGCTTTCTTT
NA	TRBV28	NA	TRBJ1-3	CASSLDTSPLYSGNTIYF	TGTGCCAGCAGCCTAGATACGTCTCCCCTATACTCTGGAAACACCATATATTTT